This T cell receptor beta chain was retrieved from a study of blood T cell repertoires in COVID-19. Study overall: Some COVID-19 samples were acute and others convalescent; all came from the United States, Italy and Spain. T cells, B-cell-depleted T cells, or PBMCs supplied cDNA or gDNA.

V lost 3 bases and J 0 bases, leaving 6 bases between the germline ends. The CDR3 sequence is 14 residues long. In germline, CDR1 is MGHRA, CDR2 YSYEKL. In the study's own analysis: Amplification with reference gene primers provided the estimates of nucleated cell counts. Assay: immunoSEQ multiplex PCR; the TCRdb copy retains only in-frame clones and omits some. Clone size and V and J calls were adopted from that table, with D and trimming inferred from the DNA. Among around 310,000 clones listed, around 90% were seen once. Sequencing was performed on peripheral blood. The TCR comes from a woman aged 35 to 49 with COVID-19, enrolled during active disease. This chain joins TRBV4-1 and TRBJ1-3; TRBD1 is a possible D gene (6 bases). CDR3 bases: TGCGCCAGCAGCCAGGGGGCCTCTGGAAACACCATATATTTT. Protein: CASSQGASGNTIYF.